A selection of T cell receptor beta chains follows, all from one sample in a study of CD8 T cells in ankylosing spondylitis. TCRdb reprocessed the 5' RACE reads via MiXCR and lists one record per CDR3 protein. The sample lists more than 650,000 distinct CDR3 sequences, roughly 10% seen once, with under 0.6% in the top ten. Sequences were obtained from blood, either unsorted or a sorted T cell fraction (not recorded which). These receptors came from a male donor with ankylosing spondylitis. CDR3s include the opening cysteine and the closing phenylalanine or tryptophan. The D gene is left open where the match is weak. Rows may omit the clone size; those that give it use once, few, many or a size class.

j_call v_call clone_size d_call cdr3_aa cdr3_nt
TRBJ1-5 TRBV4-1 - - CASSSRGEQPQHF TGCGCCAGCAGCTCAAGGGGTGAGCAGCCCCAGCATTTT
TRBJ2-3 TRBV20-1 few - CSARAYDTQYF TGCAGTGCTAGAGCCTATGATACGCAGTATTTT
TRBJ2-2 TRBV5-5 few - CASSLGGGQYTGELFF TGTGCCAGCAGCTTGGGGGGTGGTCAGTACACCGGGGAGCTGTTTTTT
TRBJ2-7 TRBV6-1 few - CASGPSGISYEQYF TGTGCCAGCGGGCCGTCCGGGATCTCCTACGAGCAGTACTTC
TRBJ1-6 TRBV9 few - CASSVVGMGDSPLHF TGTGCCAGCAGCGTAGTGGGGATGGGGGATTCACCCCTCCACTTT
TRBJ2-7 TRBV12-3/TRBV12-4 few - CASRTSLGLYSYEQYF TGTGCCAGTAGGACTTCCCTGGGCCTTTACTCCTACGAGCAGTACTTC
TRBJ1-5 TRBV7-3 - TRBD1 CASSSQGGGNQPQHF TGTGCCAGCAGTTCACAGGGGGGCGGCAATCAGCCCCAGCATTTT
TRBJ2-7 TRBV6-2/TRBV6-3 - TRBD1 CASSYRINDRGPLYEQYF TGTGCCAGCAGTTACCGCATCAACGACAGGGGGCCCCTCTACGAGCAGTACTTC
TRBJ2-7 TRBV6-1 - - CASSVGASPVHEQYF TGTGCCAGCAGTGTGGGAGCTAGCCCCGTCCACGAGCAGTACTTC
TRBJ2-7 TRBV7-8 few - CASSLGDEDYEQYF TGTGCCAGCAGCTTAGGGGACGAGGACTACGAGCAGTACTTC
TRBJ2-7 TRBV6-1 few TRBD2 CASGAGAEYEQYF TGTGCCAGCGGGGCGGGAGCTGAGTACGAGCAGTACTTC
TRBJ2-7 TRBV11-2 many TRBD1 CASSYMHRVPGQGIDEQYF TGTGCCAGCAGCTATATGCATCGAGTACCGGGACAGGGGATCGACGAGCAGTACTTC
TRBJ1-1 TRBV29-1 many TRBD1 CSVEARGLGEAFF TGCAGCGTTGAGGCCAGGGGGCTGGGTGAAGCTTTCTTT
TRBJ1-2 TRBV20-1 few TRBD1 CSARDGQGPSGYTF TGCAGTGCTAGAGACGGACAGGGACCTTCTGGCTACACCTTC
TRBJ2-1 TRBV9 few - CASSDPGLRGNSYNEQFF TGTGCCAGCAGCGACCCAGGGTTGCGGGGCAACTCCTACAATGAGCAGTTCTTC
TRBJ2-1 TRBV12-3/TRBV12-4 - - CASSPRQGDENEQFF TGTGCCAGCAGTCCCCGGCAGGGTGATGAAAATGAGCAGTTCTTC
TRBJ2-5 TRBV18 few - CASSPWSFRQWETQYF TGTGCCAGCTCACCATGGTCATTTCGACAGTGGGAGACCCAGTACTTC
TRBJ2-2 TRBV7-2 many TRBD2 CASILPGRGVSTGELFF TGTGCCAGCATCCTCCCCGGGAGGGGTGTAAGCACCGGGGAGCTGTTTTTT
TRBJ1-1 TRBV5-5 many - CASSLITNTEAFF TGTGCCAGCAGCTTGATTACGAACACTGAAGCTTTCTTT
TRBJ2-7 TRBV20-1 - - CSAAAGREQYF TGCAGTGCAGCCGCTGGGCGCGAGCAGTACTTC
TRBJ2-3 TRBV6-2/TRBV6-3 many - CASKRGTTDTQYF TGTGCCAGCAAACGGGGGACTACAGATACGCAGTATTTT
TRBJ1-2 TRBV12-3/TRBV12-4 many TRBD1 CASSPPPGQGVLSGYTF TGTGCCAGCAGTCCACCGCCGGGACAGGGCGTCCTGAGTGGCTACACCTTC
TRBJ2-5 TRBV4-3 - TRBD1 CASSQEWDRGTQYF TGCGCCAGCAGCCAAGAATGGGACAGGGGGACCCAGTACTTC
TRBJ1-4 TRBV20-1 - TRBD1 CSARPGGLREKLFF TGCAGTGCTAGGCCAGGGGGTCTTCGCGAAAAACTGTTTTTT
TRBJ1-6 TRBV12-3/TRBV12-4 - TRBD1 CASRTGLDNSPLHF TGTGCCAGCAGGACAGGGTTAGATAATTCACCCCTCCACTTT
TRBJ2-2 TRBV5-5 - - CASSLEVRGARGTGELFF TGTGCCAGCAGCTTGGAGGTTCGGGGGGCGCGTGGCACCGGGGAGCTGTTTTTT
TRBJ1-2 TRBV6-5 few - CASSYNGRLGYTF TGTGCCAGCAGTTACAACGGAAGACTCGGCTACACCTTC
TRBJ2-1 TRBV4-3 - TRBD1 CASSLEGADYNEQFF TGCGCCAGCAGCCTAGAGGGGGCCGACTACAATGAGCAGTTCTTC
TRBJ2-3 TRBV5-1 few TRBD2 CASSLNPSGGGLTDTQYF TGCGCCAGCAGCTTGAATCCTAGCGGGGGGGGCCTGACAGATACGCAGTATTTT
TRBJ2-7 TRBV20-1 many - CSARKTAGTYEQYF TGCAGTGCTAGAAAGACTGCGGGAACCTACGAGCAGTACTTC
TRBJ1-1 TRBV12-3/TRBV12-4 few - CASSLVLSGAGTEAFF TGTGCCAGCAGTTTAGTGCTTTCGGGAGCCGGGACTGAAGCTTTCTTT
TRBJ2-3 TRBV20-1 - TRBD2 CSADGLAGEPTDTQYF TGCAGTGCGGACGGACTAGCGGGGGAACCTACAGATACGCAGTATTTT
TRBJ2-3 TRBV5-1 many TRBD2 CASSFSGGPTDTQYF TGCGCCAGCAGCTTTAGCGGGGGCCCCACTGATACGCAGTATTTT
TRBJ2-7 TRBV20-1 - - CSALRVSYEQYF TGCAGTGCACTCAGGGTCTCCTACGAGCAGTACTTC
TRBJ1-5 TRBV20-1 - - CSAAGFQPQHF TGCAGTGCTGCAGGGTTTCAGCCCCAGCATTTT
TRBJ2-2 TRBV5-1 few TRBD1 CASSLMTGGHAGELFF TGCGCCAGCAGCCTAATGACAGGGGGCCACGCCGGGGAGCTGTTTTTT
TRBJ1-3 TRBV29-1 many - CSAMTPLHGNTIYF TGCAGCGCTATGACCCCGCTCCACGGAAACACCATATATTTT